These T cell receptor beta chains were read from a single sample in a study of shared clonotypes between healthy human individuals. Clones were read by immunoSEQ multiplex PCR, and TCRdb kept only the in-frame ones, dropping some. The sample comprises hundreds of thousands of clones, 96% of which are singletons, and roughly 0.1% rests with the top ten. The sequenced material came from naive CD8+ T cells sorted from blood. These receptors were taken from a woman under 40 in good health. Each CDR3 is given with its conserved first and last residue. D genes are given only for firm matches. Size tells how often a clone was seen (once, few, many) or the class of an expanded clone, and some rows leave it out.

v_call,clone_size,j_call,d_call,cdr3_nt,cdr3_aa
TRBV5-4,.,TRBJ1-5,TRBD1,TGTGCCAGCAGCGTGGGCGGGACAGGGGCAGATCAGCCCCAGCATTTT,CASSVGGTGADQPQHF
TRBV21-1,.,TRBJ1-5,.,TGTGCCAGCAGCAGAAGTTTCCCGGAGGCCCAGCATTTT,CASSRSFPEAQHF
TRBV13,.,TRBJ2-7,.,TGTGCCAGCAGCTTCCAAAAGAATCGTACTGCGGAACAACCGAGGGGGTTC,CASSFQKNRTAEQPRGF
TRBV27,.,TRBJ2-7,TRBD2,TGTGCCAGCAGTCTGACTAGCGCGAGCTCCTACGAGCAGTACTTC,CASSLTSASSYEQYF
TRBV27,.,TRBJ1-2,.,TGTGCCAGCAGTGGGGGGCGGGTGGATTACTATGGCTACACCTTC,CASSGGRVDYYGYTF
TRBV5-5,.,TRBJ2-7,.,TGTGCCAGCAGCCCCGTTGTATCCTCCTACGAGCAGTACTTC,CASSPVVSSYEQYF
TRBV11-2,.,TRBJ2-5,TRBD2,TGTGCCAGCAGCTCCCCCGCCGGACTAGCGGGACAAGAGACCCAGTACTTC,CASSSPAGLAGQETQYF
TRBV28,.,TRBJ2-7,TRBD1,TGTGCCAGCAGTTTAAGCCTTGGGACAGGGGCTGGCGAGCAGTACTTC,CASSLSLGTGAGEQYF
TRBV28,.,TRBJ2-7,.,TGTGCCAGCAGTTCCCTCCCCGGGGACAAAGGGCACGAGCAGTACTTC,CASSSLPGDKGHEQYF
TRBV7-3,.,TRBJ2-7,.,TGTGCCAGCAGCTTATATCAGGGATACGAGCAGTACTTC,CASSLYQGYEQYF
TRBV14,.,TRBJ1-2,TRBD1,TGTGCCAGCAGCCTGCTTTCAGGGGGTGGCTACACCTTC,CASSLLSGGGYTF
TRBV2,.,TRBJ2-4,TRBD2,TGTGCCAGCAAGGGTAGGGTTGAGCGGGAGTACGGCATTCAGTACTTC,CASKGRVEREYGIQYF
TRBV9,.,TRBJ2-7,.,TGTGCCAGCAGCGTAGAAGGATTCTCCTACGAGCAGTACTTC,CASSVEGFSYEQYF
TRBV7-9,few,TRBJ1-2,TRBD1,TGTGCCAGCAGCTTTGGGACAGGACATGGCTACACCTTC,CASSFGTGHGYTF